Listed here are 24 T cell receptor beta chains from one sample, sequenced in a study of blood T cell repertoires in COVID-19. Assay: immunoSEQ multiplex PCR; the TCRdb copy retains only in-frame clones and omits some. The sample records over 90,000 clones, around 90% being singletons. Material for sequencing was peripheral blood. The receptor source for this set is a man aged 45-65 years in a cohort sampled during active COVID-19.

The chain joins TRBV5-1 to TRBJ2-5; 10 bases agree with TRBD1. The CDR3 totals 16 residues. Unmatched junction bases numbered 10, after V lost 4 bases and J lost 4 bases. Germline CDR1 is SGHRS and CDR2 is YFSETQ. CDR3: CASSVSGTGVGETQYF. The DNA for the CDR3 is TGCGCCAGCAGCGTGTCCGGGACAGGGGTTGGAGAGACCCAGTACTTC.

V is TRBV10-3 and J is TRBJ2-3, with 10 bases identical to TRBD1. Germline CDR1 is ENHRY and CDR2 is SYGVKD. Trimming at V came to 6 bases and at J to 6 bases, leaving 6 bases not matched to a gene. This CDR3 has 14 residues. This CDR3 reads CAISGTGVLDTQYF. The CDR3 region has the DNA TGTGCCATCAGCGGGACAGGGGTTCTGGATACGCAGTATTTT.

This chain links TRBV10-2 with TRBJ2-7; 7 positions match TRBD2. Germline loops: CDR1 WSHSY, CDR2 SAAADI. This CDR3 comprises 14 residues. The trim removed 6 bases at V and 2 bases at J, leaving 7 bases unmatched. In DNA form, the CDR3 reads TGCGCCAGCAGGTTGGCGGGGGAGGCCTACGAGCAGTACGTC. Translating it yields CASRLAGEAYEQYV.

The rearrangement uses TRBV29-1 and TRBJ1-1; D possibly corresponds to TRBD1 (6 bases). The ends were cut back, 6 bases at V and 5 bases at J, with 16 bases in the middle. Germline CDR1 SQVTM, CDR2 ANQGSEA. The CDR3 is made up of 13 amino acids. The CDR3 DNA is TGCAGCGTCGCCCAGGGGAGAAGGACTGAAGCTTTCTTT. Its translation: CSVAQGRRTEAFF.

This clone has just one count. The chain joins TRBV6-2 or TRBV6-3 to TRBJ1-1; D unclear. The CDR3 sequence is 12 residues long. Germline CDR1 and CDR2: MNHEY and SVGEGT. Trimming left V 6 bases short and J 3 bases short, with 8 bases between. The CDR3 is CASSGRHTEAFF. Here the CDR3 DNA reads TGTGCCAGCAGCGGCCGTCACACTGAAGCTTTCTTT.

Ten or more counts support this clone. CDR3 sequence: CASSDNPLGGVNTGELFF. The CDR3 coding sequence is TGTGCCAGCAGCGACAACCCGTTAGGGGGGGTGAACACCGGGGAGCTGTTTTTT. The V and J genes are TRBV11-2 and TRBJ2-2, with TRBD2 as a possible D gene (7 bases). Looked up from germline, CDR1 is SGHAT and CDR2 is FQNNGV. V was cut by 5 bases and J by 1 base, with 20 bases left in between. The CDR3 has 18 amino acids.

The chain is built from TRBV2 and TRBJ1-6; D call uncertain. The CDR3 has 11 residues. Germline V gene lookup returns CDR1 SNHLY and CDR2 FYNNEI. V was trimmed by 7 bases and J by 7 bases, leaving 5 bases between them. The CDR3 region is CASTENSPLHF. As DNA, the CDR3 is TGTGCCAGCACGGAGAATTCACCCCTCCACTTT.

This clone has more than one count but fewer than ten. V usage is TRBV4-1 and J usage is TRBJ2-1, with 14 bases that match TRBD2. Germline V gene lookup returns CDR1 MGHRA and CDR2 YSYEKL. With 8 bases clipped from V and 7 bases from J, the junction kept 4 bases outside the gene matches. There are 14 residues in the CDR3. CDR3 in amino acids: CASRLAGGRNEQFF. CDR3 nucleotide sequence: TGCGCCAGCCGACTAGCGGGGGGGAGGAATGAGCAGTTCTTC.

The V call is TRBV7-8, the J call TRBJ1-1; D is unclear. V gave up 1 base and J gave up 5 bases, with 14 bases separating them. There are 15 residues in the CDR3. Germline lookup yields CDR1 SGHVS and CDR2 FQNEAQ. For the CDR3, the DNA is TGTGCCAGCAGCTTAGAGGACCTCCCGGGGACTGAAGCTTTCTTT. Its translation is CASSLEDLPGTEAFF.

The chain recombines TRBV15 with TRBJ1-5; D perhaps matches TRBD1 (5 bases). This CDR3 spans 17 amino acids. The V and J ends lost 2 bases and 6 bases respectively, with 20 bases between them. Germline V gene sequence: CDR1 LNHNV, CDR2 YYDKDF (reference sequence). CDR3 sequence reads: CATSRRAGTLRSQPQHF. As DNA, the CDR3 is TGTGCCACCAGCAGACGAGCCGGGACTCTGAGAAGTCAGCCCCAGCATTTT.

The genes are TRBV19 and TRBJ1-1; 7 nucleotides match TRBD1. Trimming removed 3 bases from V and 6 bases from J; junction bases left unmatched: 16. CDR1 and CDR2 from the germline V gene are LNHDA and SQIVND (reference sequence). The CDR3 extends over 17 amino acids. CDR3 sequence reads: CASSMGQRRALGSEAFF. CDR3 DNA: TGTGCCAGTAGTATGGGACAGAGACGAGCCTTGGGATCTGAAGCTTTCTTT.

The genes are TRBV6-5 and TRBJ2-1, with 12 bases fitting TRBD2. Germline CDR1 MNHEY, CDR2 SVGAGI. This CDR3 is 14 amino acids long. V was pared by 7 bases and J by 8 bases, with 6 bases of the junction left unmatched. CDR3 amino acids: CASKLAGGPHEQFF. The CDR3 DNA reads TGTGCCAGCAAACTAGCGGGGGGCCCGCATGAGCAGTTCTTC.

There are a few counts of this clone. The rearrangement uses TRBV5-4 and TRBJ2-1; TRBD2 matches at 7 bases. With V trimmed by 3 bases and J by 0 bases, 3 bases remained unmatched. CDR3 length: 15 amino acids. Germline lookup yields CDR1 SGHNT and CDR2 YYREEE (reference sequence). Here the CDR3 reads CASSWVAGSYNEQFF. The CDR3 nucleotides are TGTGCCAGCAGCTGGGTAGCGGGCTCCTACAATGAGCAGTTCTTC.

The genes are TRBV3-1 (or the pseudogene TRBV3-2) and TRBJ1-1, with D tentatively TRBD1 (5 bases). CDR3 length: 11 amino acids. V lost 4 bases and J 7 bases, leaving 7 bases between the germline ends. In germline, CDR1 is LGHDT, CDR2 YNNKEL (reference sequence). CDR3 nucleotide sequence: TGTGCCAGCAGCCGAGACAGTGAAGCTTTCTTT. Translating it yields CASSRDSEAFF.

The genes are TRBV2 and TRBJ2-7; TRBD1 agrees at 9 bases. CDR3 length equals 12 residues. V trimming: 6 bases; J trimming: 7 bases; junction bases outside the gene matches: 4. Germline CDR1 and CDR2: SNHLY and FYNNEI. CDR3 region: CASSRTGEEQYV. The DNA of the CDR3 is TGTGCCAGCAGCCGGACAGGGGAGGAGCAGTACGTC.

The chain links TRBV25-1 to TRBJ2-1; possible D gene TRBD2, 6 bases. CDR3 size: 15 residues. The V end lost 1 base, the J end lost 9 bases, and 16 bases lay between the germline ends. Germline V gives CDR1 MGHDK, CDR2 SYGVNS. CDR3 residues: CASSEFRQMEGEQFF. The CDR3 DNA is TGTGCCAGCAGTGAATTTCGCCAGATGGAGGGTGAGCAGTTCTTC.

CDR3 nucleotides: TGTGCCAGCAGTTTAAGGACAGCAACTAACTATGGCTACACCTTC. It yields the protein CASSLRTATNYGYTF. The chain links TRBV2 to TRBJ1-2; tentative D call: TRBD1 (6 bases). Trimming removed 5 bases at V and 0 bases at J, with 13 bases between. CDR1 is SNHLY, CDR2 FYNNEI, per germline. This CDR3 has 15 residues.

V is TRBV5-1 and J is TRBJ1-1; tentatively, D is TRBD1 (6 bases). The CDR3 sequence is 16 residues long. Trimming removed 1 base from V and 0 bases from J, with 13 bases in between. Per the germline V gene, CDR1 is SGHRS and CDR2 is YFSETQ. The CDR3 bases are TGCGCCAGCAGCTTGACAGGGTTGGGAATGAACACTGAAGCTTTCTTT. Translation gives CASSLTGLGMNTEAFF.

The chain uses TRBV16 and TRBJ2-2; 7 bases map to TRBD1. Trimming removed 2 bases from V and 6 bases from J; junction bases left unmatched: 9. There are 16 residues in the CDR3. Germline V lookup: CDR1 KGHSY, CDR2 FQNENV. CDR3 loop: CASSQTGQLSSGELFF. CDR3 sequence (DNA): TGTGCCAGCAGCCAAACGGGACAGTTATCCTCCGGGGAGCTGTTTTTT.

This sequence joins TRBV9 and TRBJ2-3, with D possibly being TRBD1 (6 bases). Germline assignment: CDR1 SGDLS and CDR2 YYNGEE. The CDR3 spans 15 residues. Deletions cut 3 bases from V and 2 bases from J, with 13 bases between. The CDR3 bases are TGTGCCAGCAGCGCTACGGGACACCACACAGATACGCAGTATTTT. This translates into CASSATGHHTDTQYF. Based on the CDR3 plus reference TRBV9 and TRBJ2-3, the full variable domain is DSGVTQTPKHLITATGQRVTLRCSPRSGDLSVYWYQQSLDQGLQFLIQYYNGEERAKGNILERFSAQQFPDLHSELNLSSLELGDSALYFCASSATGHHTDTQYFGPGTRLTVL.

This chain joins TRBV5-6 and TRBJ2-7; possibly TRBD2 for D (5 bases). CDR1 is SGHDT, CDR2 YYEEEE, per germline. The CDR3 loop spans 13 amino acids. Trimming left V 0 bases short and J 5 bases short, with 9 bases between. The CDR3 sequence is CASSLAGFHEQYF. The CDR3 region has the DNA TGTGCCAGCAGCTTGGCGGGGTTCCACGAGCAGTACTTC.

This chain uses TRBV6-5 with TRBJ2-7; 8 positions agree with TRBD2. This CDR3 spans 14 amino acids. J lost 2 bases, V lost 6 bases, and 6 bases had no gene match. CDR1 is MNHEY, CDR2 SVGAGI, per germline. CDR3 in DNA: TGTGCCAGCAGGGTGGGTAGCGGGACCTACGAGCAGTACGTC. Its translation is CASRVGSGTYEQYV.

The chain carries TRBV7-9 and TRBJ1-3; the D gene is possibly TRBD1 (6 bases). Germline CDR1 is SEHNR and CDR2 is FQNEAQ (reference sequence). The CDR3 covers 16 residues. V gave up 5 bases and J gave up 4 bases, with 18 bases separating them. In nucleotides, the CDR3 is TGTGCCAGCAGCACGAAAACAGGGTCCGAGGGAAACACCATATATTTT. This encodes CASSTKTGSEGNTIYF.

The genes are TRBV5-1 and TRBJ2-2, with D unresolved. Looked up from germline, CDR1 is SGHRS and CDR2 is YFSETQ. V gave up 2 bases and J gave up 3 bases, with 8 bases separating them. The CDR3 is 14 amino acids. This CDR3 reads CASSFWQYTGELFF. DNA of the CDR3: TGCGCCAGCAGCTTTTGGCAGTACACCGGGGAGCTGTTTTTT.